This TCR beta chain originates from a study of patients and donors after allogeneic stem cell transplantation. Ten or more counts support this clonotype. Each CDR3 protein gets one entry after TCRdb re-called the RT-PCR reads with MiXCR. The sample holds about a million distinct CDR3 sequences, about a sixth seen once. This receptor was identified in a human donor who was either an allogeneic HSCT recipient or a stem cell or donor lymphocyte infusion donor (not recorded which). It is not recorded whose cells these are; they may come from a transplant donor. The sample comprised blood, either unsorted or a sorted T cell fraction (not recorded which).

The CDR3 region has the DNA TGCAGTGCTACGGACAGGGGTAATTCACCCCTCCACTTT. It codes for CSATDRGNSPLHF. The chain employs TRBV20-1 and TRBJ1-6, with 9 positions matching TRBD1. Trimming took 4 bases from V and 6 from J; bases not matched to a gene: 1. The CDR3 is 13 residues long. Germline V lookup: CDR1 DFQATT, CDR2 SNEGSKA (reference sequence).